A selection of T cell receptor beta chains follows, all from one sample in a study of identical twins. MiXCR was run by TCRdb on the 5' RACE reads, yielding one entry per CDR3 protein. The table has 300,000 to 350,000 distinct CDR3 sequences, 12% seen once. These same records also appear under a second study, on yellow fever vaccine responses in identical twins.

Sequenced: CD8+ T cells sorted from blood. The receptor set was obtained from a woman aged 18-29 years in good health. The CDR3 runs from the conserved cysteine through the conserved F or W. For some rows the clone size is stated as once, few or many, or as a class when expanded; others skip it.

clone size	V gene	J gene	CDR3 protein
-	TRBV6-1	TRBJ2-1	CASSEAGGYNEQFF
-	TRBV20-1	TRBJ2-7	CSARTSIGSGGEQYF
-	TRBV5-5	TRBJ2-7	CASSLGRLVGYEQYF
few	TRBV11-2	TRBJ2-2	CASSFLTSGSFTTGELFF
-	TRBV11-2	TRBJ2-7	CASSFNGIYEQYF
-	TRBV4-1	TRBJ2-3	CASSQALRVGGTDTQYF
few	TRBV7-8	TRBJ2-1	CASSPPSGTYNEQFF
-	TRBV7-6	TRBJ2-1	CASSSARADSYNEQFF
-	TRBV20-1	TRBJ2-7	CSATLDGTGGFYEQYF
few	TRBV10-2	TRBJ2-3	CASTSAGGLSTDTQYF
many	TRBV7-9	TRBJ2-7	CASSQQGGTYEQYF
many	TRBV5-1	TRBJ2-1	CASSLRGQGNINEQFF
few	TRBV12-3/TRBV12-4	TRBJ2-3	CASSPHLGLFPDTQYF
many	TRBV27	TRBJ2-7	CASSYGQGAYEQYF
many	TRBV12-3/TRBV12-4	TRBJ2-5	CASSQGGQETQYF
few	TRBV7-2	TRBJ2-7	CASSLELAGGRHYEQYF
-	TRBV15	TRBJ2-7	CATSRALLAGETYEQYF
few	TRBV28	TRBJ1-1	CASSLVIDTEAFF
-	TRBV14	TRBJ2-7	CASSLPGQKTKRPYEQYF
many	TRBV27	TRBJ1-5	CASSLSWGRGQPQHF
many	TRBV7-9	TRBJ1-2	CASSMTGTGDGYTF
few	TRBV11-1	TRBJ2-2	CASSIWTGGVVNTGELFF
once	TRBV4-1	TRBJ1-6	CASSQSLGGYNSPLHF
few	TRBV11-1	TRBJ2-1	CASSLNGIDEQFF
few	TRBV7-2	TRBJ2-1	CAEGVRGNDEQFF
few	TRBV5-5	TRBJ2-3	CASSLAGASTDTQYF
-	TRBV4-1	TRBJ1-6	CASSQVRRDYSPLHF
once	TRBV7-7	TRBJ2-2	CASSPWPNTRELFF
few	TRBV16	TRBJ2-3	CASSQWGRGTDTQYF
few	TRBV6-2/TRBV6-3	TRBJ2-1	CAVQGTSDINEQFF
-	TRBV7-9	TRBJ1-4	CASSLARGGREKLFF
-	TRBV7-6	TRBJ2-5	CASSTRDSVMNQETQYF
few	TRBV20-1	TRBJ2-3	CSATGLAGGDTQYF
many	TRBV27	TRBJ2-7	CASSLLQGWGEQYF
-	TRBV11-2	TRBJ2-1	CASSLDPGHEQFF
few	TRBV4-1	TRBJ2-7	CASSRSRDRDEQYF
few	TRBV7-9	TRBJ1-1	CASSLVVSTNTEAFF